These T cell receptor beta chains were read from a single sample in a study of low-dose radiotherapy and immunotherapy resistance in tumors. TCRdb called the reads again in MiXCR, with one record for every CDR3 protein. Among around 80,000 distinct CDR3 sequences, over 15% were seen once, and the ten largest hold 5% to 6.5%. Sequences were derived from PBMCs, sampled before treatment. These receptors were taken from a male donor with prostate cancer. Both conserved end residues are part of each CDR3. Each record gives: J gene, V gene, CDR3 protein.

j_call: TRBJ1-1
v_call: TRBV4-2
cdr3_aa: CASSQDPNSGGHTEAFF

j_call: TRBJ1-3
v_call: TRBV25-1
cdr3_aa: CASSEDWGQGRTGNTIYF

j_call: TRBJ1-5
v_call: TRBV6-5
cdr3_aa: CASSDTAGGGQPQHF

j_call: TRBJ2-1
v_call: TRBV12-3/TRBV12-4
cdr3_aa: CASSFGLASGSNEQFF

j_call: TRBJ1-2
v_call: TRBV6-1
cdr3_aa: CASSELAGSYGYTF

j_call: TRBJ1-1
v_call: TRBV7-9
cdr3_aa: CASSFFGDSEAFF

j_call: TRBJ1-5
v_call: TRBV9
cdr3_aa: CASSSGIRNQPQHF

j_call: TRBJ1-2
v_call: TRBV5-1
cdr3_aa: CASSWGQGTNYGYTF

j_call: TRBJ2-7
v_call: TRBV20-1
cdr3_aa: CSAREHAYEQYF

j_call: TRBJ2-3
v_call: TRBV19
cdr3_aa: CASSKFGLAGTDTQYF